The entry below describes one T cell receptor beta chain. Produced via immunoSEQ multiplex PCR; TCRdb's table is partial and in-frame only. The table records roughly 88,000 clones, roughly 90% of them present only once. The record originates from a study of T cell changes during pregnancy in multiple sclerosis. V shed 4 bases, J shed 7 bases, and the junction held 14 bases outside the gene matches. The CDR3 runs to 16 residues. Germline values: CDR1 MNHEY, CDR2 SVGAGI. This clonotype was obtained from a female donor with multiple sclerosis, enrolled in a pregnancy study. The source material was peripheral blood, sampled in the first trimester of pregnancy. The J gene is TRBJ1-2, the V gene TRBV6-5; 8 bases match TRBD1. CDR3 residues: CASSSQLAGGLGGYTF. For the CDR3, the DNA is TGTGCCAGCAGTTCCCAGTTGGCAGGGGGCTTGGGTGGCTACACCTTC.